This passage covers 26 T cell receptor beta chains from one sample sequenced in a study of blood T cell repertoires in COVID-19. Profiling relied on immunoSEQ multiplex PCR, and the TCRdb table lists in-frame clones only, not all of them. The sample yields tens of thousands of clones, around 87% seen once. The sample taken for sequencing was PBMCs or T cells enriched from blood (not recorded which). These receptors all stem from a woman in her forties or fifties who had recovered from COVID-19.

The genes are TRBV2 and TRBJ1-2; D uncertain. Germline CDR1 SNHLY, CDR2 FYNNEI. CDR3 length equals 14 residues. Trimming pared 7 bases from V and 3 bases from J, leaving 15 bases between. The chain's CDR3 is CASKPSLSDYGYTF. CDR3 nucleotide sequence: TGTGCCAGCAAACCGAGCTTGTCCGACTATGGCTACACCTTC.

V and J are TRBV2 and TRBJ1-1; D is possibly TRBD1 (6 bases). The CDR3 extends over 16 amino acids. Per germline, CDR1 SNHLY and CDR2 FYNNEI. The ends were cut back, 2 bases at V and 1 base at J, with 14 bases in the middle. In nucleotides, the CDR3 is TGTGCCAGCAGTGAATCAGCTGGGGGACAGAACACTGAAGCTTTCTTT. Translation: CASSESAGGQNTEAFF. Looking up the rest from reference TRBV2 and TRBJ1-1 gives the full variable domain: EPEVTQTPSHQVTQMGQEVILRCVPISNHLYFYWYRQILGQKVEFLVSFYNNEISEKSEIFDDQFSVERPDGSNFTLKIRSTKLEDSAMYFCASSESAGGQNTEAFFGQGTRLTVV.

CDR3 coding DNA: TGTGCCAGCAGGCACCACAGGGGTCACGTAGCCAAAAACATTCAGTACTTC. Protein product: CASRHHRGHVAKNIQYF. The chain carries TRBV7-2 and TRBJ2-4, with 7 bases lining up with TRBD1. Looked up from germline, CDR1 is SGHTA and CDR2 is FQGNSA. V lost 6 bases and J lost 0; bases outside the gene matches: 11. The CDR3 loop spans 17 amino acids.

The rearrangement joins TRBV7-9 to TRBJ2-3; 9 nucleotides align to TRBD1. This CDR3 spans 16 amino acids. In germline, CDR1 is SEHNR, CDR2 FQNEAQ (reference sequence). J gave up 5 bases and V 5 bases, and 11 bases lay outside the gene matches. DNA of the CDR3: TGTGCCAGCAGCGGACAGGACAGGGGATTGAGAGATACGCAGTATTTT. This translates into CASSGQDRGLRDTQYF.

This chain connects TRBV27 to TRBJ1-5; 12 bases agree with TRBD1. Germline V gene data show CDR1 as MNHEY and CDR2 as SMNVEV (reference sequence). The V gene end was trimmed by 4 bases and the J gene end by 2 bases; junction bases not matched to a gene: 12. The CDR3 is 19 amino acids. CDR3 region: CASSSLRDRGRRGNQPQHF. The CDR3 DNA is TGTGCCAGCAGTTCCCTCCGGGACAGGGGGCGTCGGGGCAATCAGCCCCAGCATTTT.

This chain connects TRBV7-6 to TRBJ2-1; TRBD2 aligns across 15 bases. V dropped 1 base and J dropped 7; count of bases not matched to a gene: 8. Germline CDR1 SGHVS, CDR2 FNYEAQ. This CDR3 is built from 18 residues. The CDR3 coding sequence is TGTGCCAGCAGCTTAGGAACCGGGACTAGCGGGAGGCCGAATGAGCAGTTCTTC. Protein sequence: CASSLGTGTSGRPNEQFF.

In this sample, this clone turned up a few times. This chain uses TRBV12-3 or TRBV12-4 with TRBJ1-5; D unclear. This CDR3 has 13 amino acids. V was cut by 5 bases and J by 4 bases, with 9 bases left in between. CDR3: CASSPYKNQPQHF. In DNA, the CDR3 is TGTGCCAGCAGTCCATACAAGAATCAGCCCCAGCATTTT.

V is TRBV28 and J is TRBJ1-2; 9 nucleotides match TRBD1. V dropped 5 bases and J dropped 7; count of bases not matched to a gene: 5. Germline V gene sequence: CDR1 MDHEN, CDR2 SYDVKM. The CDR3 consists of 13 residues. For the CDR3, the DNA is TGTGCCAGCAGTAAACAGGGGGCGCCTGGCTACACCTTC. Translated: CASSKQGAPGYTF.

V is TRBV9 and J is TRBJ1-1; TRBD1 matches 10 bases. Trimming at V came to 0 bases and at J to 5 bases, leaving 4 bases not matched to a gene. Germline lookup yields CDR1 SGDLS and CDR2 YYNGEE. The CDR3 is 15 amino acids. In DNA, the CDR3 is TGTGCCAGCAGCGTAGGGGGACAGGGGATAACTGAAGCTTTCTTT. This gives the protein CASSVGGQGITEAFF.

This clone was detected once. V and J are TRBV3-1 (or the pseudogene TRBV3-2) and TRBJ2-2; TRBD1 might be the D (6 bases). V gave up 3 bases and J gave up 1 base, with 9 bases separating them. The germline V gene encodes CDR1 LGHDT and CDR2 YNNKEL (reference sequence). The CDR3 is made up of 15 amino acids. The DNA of the CDR3 is TGTGCCAGCAGCCATGGGGGCCAGAACACCGGGGAGCTGTTTTTT. Its translation: CASSHGGQNTGELFF.

The V call is TRBV7-9, the J call TRBJ2-7; the D is unclear. Germline loops: CDR1 SEHNR, CDR2 FQNEAQ (reference sequence). The CDR3 spans 15 residues. Between the trimmed V and J ends, which lost 1 base and 2 bases, there was a span of 12 bases. CDR3 coding DNA: TGTGCCAGCAGCTTAGGCGACACCCCAACCTACGAGCAGTACTTC. Amino acids: CASSLGDTPTYEQYF.

The chain carries TRBV27 and TRBJ2-7, with TRBD1 matching over 8 bases. Germline trimming cut 6 bases from V and 4 bases from J; bases unmatched to any gene: 5. The CDR3 covers 13 residues. Per the germline V gene, CDR1 is MNHEY and CDR2 is SMNVEV (reference sequence). The CDR3, as DNA: TGTGCCAGCAGCAGGACAGGGAGGTACGAGCAGTACTTC. Its translation is CASSRTGRYEQYF.

This clone turned up a few times. The J gene is TRBJ2-2, the V gene TRBV19; D possibly corresponds to TRBD2 (6 bases). Deletions cut 7 bases from V and 1 base from J, with 13 bases between. Looked up from germline, CDR1 is LNHDA and CDR2 is SQIVND (reference sequence). The CDR3 is 15 amino acids. The CDR3 DNA follows: TGTGCCAGTATACTCCGGGGAGGGAACACCGGGGAGCTGTTTTTT. This codes for CASILRGGNTGELFF. The complete variable domain, with remaining parts taken from reference TRBV19 and TRBJ2-2, reads DGGITQSPKYLFRKEGQNVTLSCEQNLNHDAMYWYRQDPGQGLRLIYYSQIVNDFQKGDIAEGYSVSREKKESFPLTVTSAQKNPTAFYLCASILRGGNTGELFFGEGSRLTVL.

The gene calls are TRBV6-2 or TRBV6-3 and TRBJ2-3, with 12 bases identical to TRBD2. The CDR3 contains 18 residues. The germline gives CDR1 MNHEY, CDR2 SVGEGT. Trimming cost V 2 bases and J 0 bases; bases outside gene matches: 6. CDR3 DNA sequence: TGTGCCAGCAGTTACACGCCAGGACTAGCGGGGAGCACAGATACGCAGTATTTT. As protein: CASSYTPGLAGSTDTQYF.

This chain joins TRBV28 and TRBJ1-5, with D possibly TRBD1 on 6 matching bases. The CDR3 contains 14 residues. Trimming cost V 3 bases and J 6 bases, with 12 bases left between them. CDR1 and CDR2 from the germline V gene are MDHEN and SYDVKM. CDR3 protein: CASSFGAGAQPQHF. CDR3 nucleotides: TGTGCCAGCAGTTTCGGGGCAGGGGCTCAGCCCCAGCATTTT.

The chain links TRBV7-2 to TRBJ1-2; D is perhaps TRBD1 (6 bases). Trimming cost V 1 base and J 4 bases, with 13 bases left between them. In germline, CDR1 is SGHTA, CDR2 FQGNSA. The length of the CDR3 is 15 residues. The CDR3 region has the DNA TGTGCCAGCAGCTTAGGCTACAGGGACACCTATGGCTACACCTTC. It yields the protein CASSLGYRDTYGYTF.

The chain couples TRBV3-1 (or the pseudogene TRBV3-2) to TRBJ1-1; 8 nucleotides align to TRBD1. The CDR3 totals 15 residues. Trimming removed 3 bases from V and 1 base from J; junction bases left unmatched: 4. From germline, CDR1 is LGHDT and CDR2 YNNKEL (reference sequence). CDR3: CASSQTGVGNTEAFF. CDR3 nucleotide sequence: TGTGCCAGCAGCCAGACAGGGGTGGGGAACACTGAAGCTTTCTTT.

The J gene is TRBJ2-2, the V gene TRBV7-3, with D maybe TRBD1 (6 bases). This CDR3 contains 16 residues. V dropped 4 bases and J dropped 0 bases, with 12 bases sitting between them. CDR1 is SGHTA, CDR2 FQGTGA, per germline. The DNA of the CDR3 is TGTGCCAGCAGCTCCCAGGGGACATCGAACACCGGGGAGCTGTTTTTT. It specifies CASSSQGTSNTGELFF.

The chain carries TRBV3-1 (or the pseudogene TRBV3-2) and TRBJ2-5; D gene ambiguous. With 0 bases removed from V and 7 bases from J, the gap between germline ends came to 9 bases. Germline V gene sequence: CDR1 LGHDT, CDR2 YNNKEL (reference sequence). The CDR3 consists of 13 residues. In DNA, the CDR3 is TGTGCCAGCAGCCAAGATCGTCACGGGACCCAGTACTTC. Residues: CASSQDRHGTQYF.

V usage is TRBV19 and J usage is TRBJ2-4, with D perhaps matching TRBD2 (6 bases). The germline V gene has CDR1 LNHDA and CDR2 SQIVND (reference sequence). The CDR3 is 15 amino acids. Trimming took 6 bases from V and 2 from J, leaving 14 bases between them. The CDR3 loop reads CASREGRLSKNIQYF. CDR3 coding DNA: TGTGCCAGTAGGGAGGGACGTTTGTCCAAAAACATTCAGTACTTC.

CDR3 DNA: TGTGCCAGCAGTCCCCTGTCCAGGGAAGCTTTCTTT. Protein product: CASSPLSREAFF. The rearrangement links TRBV28 to TRBJ1-1; no reliable D call. The germline V gene encodes CDR1 MDHEN and CDR2 SYDVKM. The V end lost 5 bases, the J end lost 8 bases, and 12 bases lay between the germline ends. The CDR3 sequence is 12 residues long.

This rearrangement joins TRBV28 to TRBJ2-1; D may be TRBD2 (6 bases). Trimming pared 5 bases from V and 6 bases from J, leaving 20 bases between. This CDR3 has 16 residues. Per germline, CDR1 MDHEN and CDR2 SYDVKM. DNA for the CDR3: TGTGCCAGCAGTGCTTGGCGGCGGGATATGGGCAATGAGCAGTTCTTC. Residues: CASSAWRRDMGNEQFF.

The chain is built from TRBV7-7 and TRBJ2-7; TRBD1 aligns across 11 bases. J gave up 1 base and V 4 bases, and 3 bases lay outside the gene matches. The CDR3 consists of 15 residues. In germline, CDR1 is SSHAT, CDR2 FNYEAQ (reference sequence). CDR3 DNA sequence: TGTGCCAGCAGCTCCGGGACAGGGGGTTCCTACGAGCAGTACTTC. This sequence encodes CASSSGTGGSYEQYF.

J is TRBJ1-1 and V is TRBV19, with D unclear. The CDR3 is 13 amino acids. Trimming took 5 bases from V and 3 from J, leaving 10 bases between them. Germline CDR1 reads LNHDA; CDR2 reads SQIVND (reference sequence). The CDR3 bases are TGTGCCAGTAGTCCACGGGTTGACACTGAAGCTTTCTTT. Its translation is CASSPRVDTEAFF.

As for this clone: A junction boundary mismatches the germline segment, possibly from a read error. The DNA for the CDR3 is TGTGCCAGCTCGCCACAGGGGGCAGGGGAGCAGTACTTC. Amino acid sequence: CASSPQGAGEQYF. This sequence joins TRBV18 and TRBJ2-7; 9 bases agree with TRBD1. Germline V CDR1 and CDR2: KGHSH, LQKENI. This CDR3 has 13 amino acids.

The genes are TRBV13 and TRBJ1-4; D possibly corresponds to TRBD1 (6 bases). Trimming cost V 3 bases and J 8 bases, with 13 bases left between them. The CDR3 sequence is 14 residues long. Per the germline V gene, CDR1 is PRHDT and CDR2 is FYEKMQ (reference sequence). CDR3 nucleotides: TGTGCCAGCAGCTTGGGGGGGGCTGGGGAAAAACTGTTTTTT. Its protein product is CASSLGGAGEKLFF. The variable domain in full, completed from reference TRBV13 and TRBJ1-4, reads AAGVIQSPRHLIKEKRETATLKCYPIPRHDTVYWYQQGPGQDPQFLISFYEKMQSDKGSIPDRFSAQQFSDYHSELNMSSLELGDSALYFCASSLGGAGEKLFFGSGTQLSVL.